The count of the clone carrying this TCR beta chain is one. TCRdb's table, derived via immunoSEQ multiplex PCR, lists solely in-frame clones and lacks some. The repertoire includes approximately 810,000 clones, 92% of them detected once, and under 30% sits in the top ten. In the naive CD8 group, cells lacked CD45RO and were positively selected for CCR7, so terminally differentiated effector memory CD45RA+ cells were left out. The donor cohort consisted entirely of Caucasian adults residing in Nashville, Tennessee. This entry is derived from a study of shared clonotypes between healthy human individuals. CDR3 size: 14 residues. The V and J ends lost 9 bases and 2 bases, in that order; junction bases with no gene match: 9. Looked up from germline, CDR1 is SGHAT and CDR2 is FQNNGV.

V gene TRBV11-2 combines with J gene TRBJ2-7, with 8 bases matching TRBD1. The TCR sequence derives from a man younger than 40 in good health. The sequenced material came from naive CD8+ T cells sorted from blood. The CDR3 DNA is TGTGCCAGTACGATACAGGGGGTAGCCTACGAGCAGTACTTC. The encoded protein is CASTIQGVAYEQYF.